The clone carrying this TCR beta chain was counted once. Antigen specificity is unknown. Blood replicates held 0.5 ug DNA, tumor or normal breast approximately 1.5 ug, two each. TCRdb's table, derived via immunoSEQ multiplex PCR, lists solely in-frame clones and lacks some. The table records some 8,400 clones, roughly 77% of them present only once. With 1 base removed from V and 11 bases from J, the gap between germline ends came to 27 bases. This CDR3 has 17 amino acids. CDR1 is SGHRS and CDR2 is YFSETQ in the germline V gene. This specimen comes from a study of early stage breast cancer tumors. General observations from the study: Commonly generated sequences made up most enriched TCRB sequences shared between patients.

This sequence originates from a person aged 55-75 years with breast cancer. This rearrangement joins TRBV5-1 to TRBJ2-5; D might be TRBD2 (7 bases). The sample was normal breast tissue next to the tumor. In nucleotides, the CDR3 is TGCGCCAGCAGCTTGTTTTTTTCGGGGGGACAACCTTTAGAGCAGTACTTC. It yields the protein CASSLFFSGGQPLEQYF.